The TCR beta chain described here comes from a study of shared clonotypes between healthy human individuals. Only CD45RO-negative cells positively selected for CCR7 counted as naive CD8 cells, so terminally differentiated effector memory CD45RA+ cells were excluded. The data were produced by immunoSEQ multiplex PCR, yet TCRdb's version contains in-frame clones alone and is incomplete. This sample has about 2.1 million clones; approximately 92% occur once, and the top ten carry over 1.5%. The CDR3 spans 15 residues. Germline V CDR1 and CDR2: SGHVS, FNYEAQ. Trimming shortened V by 2 bases and J by 8 bases, and 16 bases separated the two germline ends. Findings of the study overall: Across a few donors, naive CD4 shared approximately 4.5%, naive CD8 around 4%, memory CD4 less than 2.5%, memory CD8 0.4% to 0.5%.

Only one count was recorded for this clone. Its specificity is not known. This clonotype originated in a man aged 18 to 30 in good health. Some clones in this sample may be carry-over from other donors' samples. The sequenced material came from naive CD8+ T cells from PBMCs. The J gene is TRBJ2-1, the V gene TRBV7-6; D is possibly TRBD2 (7 bases). The CDR3 DNA reads TGTGCCAGCAGCTTAAGCGGGACATCTTGGGATGAGCAGTTCTTC. Its translation is CASSLSGTSWDEQFF.